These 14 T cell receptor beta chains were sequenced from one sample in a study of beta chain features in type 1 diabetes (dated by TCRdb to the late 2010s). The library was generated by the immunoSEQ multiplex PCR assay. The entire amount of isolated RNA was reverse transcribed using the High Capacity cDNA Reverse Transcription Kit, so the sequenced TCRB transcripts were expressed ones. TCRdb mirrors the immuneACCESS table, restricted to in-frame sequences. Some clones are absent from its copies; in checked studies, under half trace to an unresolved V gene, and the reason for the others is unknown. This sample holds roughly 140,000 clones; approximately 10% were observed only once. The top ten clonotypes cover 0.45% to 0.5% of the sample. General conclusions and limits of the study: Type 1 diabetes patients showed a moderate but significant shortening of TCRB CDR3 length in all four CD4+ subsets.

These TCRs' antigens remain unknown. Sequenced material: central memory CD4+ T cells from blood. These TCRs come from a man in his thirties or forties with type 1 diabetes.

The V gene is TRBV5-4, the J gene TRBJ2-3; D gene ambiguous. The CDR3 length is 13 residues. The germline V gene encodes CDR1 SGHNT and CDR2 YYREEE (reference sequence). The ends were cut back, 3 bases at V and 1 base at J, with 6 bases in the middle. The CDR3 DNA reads TGTGCCAGCAGCTCGCAGGGCACAGATACGCAGTATTTT. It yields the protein CASSSQGTDTQYF.

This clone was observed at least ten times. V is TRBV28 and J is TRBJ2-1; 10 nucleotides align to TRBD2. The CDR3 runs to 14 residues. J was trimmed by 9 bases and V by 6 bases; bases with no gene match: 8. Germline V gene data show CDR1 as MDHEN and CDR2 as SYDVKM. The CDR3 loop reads CASRPSGSRGEQFF. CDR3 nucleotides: TGTGCCAGCAGACCTAGCGGGAGTAGAGGTGAGCAGTTCTTC.

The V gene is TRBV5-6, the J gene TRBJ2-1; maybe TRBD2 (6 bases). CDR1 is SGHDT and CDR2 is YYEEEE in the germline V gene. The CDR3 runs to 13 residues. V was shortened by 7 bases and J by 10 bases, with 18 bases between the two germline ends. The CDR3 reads CASAREDLPEQFF. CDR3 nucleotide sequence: TGTGCCAGCGCGAGGGAGGACCTCCCCGAGCAGTTCTTC.

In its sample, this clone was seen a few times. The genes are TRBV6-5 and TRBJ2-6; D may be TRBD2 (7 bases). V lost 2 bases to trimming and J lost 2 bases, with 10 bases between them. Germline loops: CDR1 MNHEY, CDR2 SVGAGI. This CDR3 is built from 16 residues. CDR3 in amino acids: CASSYQGGAGANVLTF. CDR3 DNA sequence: TGTGCCAGCAGTTACCAAGGGGGGGCTGGGGCCAACGTCCTGACTTTC.

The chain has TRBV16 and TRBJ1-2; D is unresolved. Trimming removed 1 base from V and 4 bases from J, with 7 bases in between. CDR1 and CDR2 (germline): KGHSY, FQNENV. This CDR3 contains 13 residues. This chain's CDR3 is CASSQFGSYGYTF. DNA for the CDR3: TGTGCCAGCAGCCAATTCGGGAGCTATGGCTACACCTTC.

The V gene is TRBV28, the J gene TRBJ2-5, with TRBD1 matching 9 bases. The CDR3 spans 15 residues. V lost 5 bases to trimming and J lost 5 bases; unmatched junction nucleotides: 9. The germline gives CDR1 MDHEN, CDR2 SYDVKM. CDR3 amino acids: CASSPTGGLKETQYF. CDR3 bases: TGTGCCAGCAGTCCGACAGGGGGTCTGAAGGAGACCCAGTACTTC.

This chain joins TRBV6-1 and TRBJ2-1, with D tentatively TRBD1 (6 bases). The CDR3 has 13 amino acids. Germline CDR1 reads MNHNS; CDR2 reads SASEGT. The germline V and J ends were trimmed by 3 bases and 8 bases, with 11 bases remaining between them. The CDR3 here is CASSDYQGYEQFF. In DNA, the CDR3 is TGTGCCAGCAGTGATTACCAGGGGTATGAGCAGTTCTTC.

The CDR3 DNA is TGTGCCAGCAGCTGGGGGACACCGATAGAGAACACTGAAGCTTTCTTT. This codes for CASSWGTPIENTEAFF. The V gene is TRBV5-5, the J gene TRBJ1-1; TRBD1 might be the D (6 bases). Germline V gene data show CDR1 as SGHKS and CDR2 as YYEKEE (reference sequence). Trimming took off 3 bases at V and 1 base at J, with 16 bases between the two ends. There are 16 residues in the CDR3.

The CDR3 spells CASSVVSSALTDTQYF. The CDR3 nucleotides are TGTGCCAGCAGCGTAGTAAGTAGCGCCCTCACAGATACGCAGTATTTT. The V call is TRBV9, the J call TRBJ2-3; possibly TRBD2 for D (5 bases). The CDR3 sequence is 16 residues long. Germline lookup yields CDR1 SGDLS and CDR2 YYNGEE. Trimming took off 0 bases at V and 2 bases at J, with 13 bases between the two ends.

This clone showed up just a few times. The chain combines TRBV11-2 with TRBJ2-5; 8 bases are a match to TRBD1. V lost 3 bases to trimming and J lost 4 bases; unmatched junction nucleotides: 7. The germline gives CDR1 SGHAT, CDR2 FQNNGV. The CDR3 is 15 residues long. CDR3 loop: CASSFQGQGGETQYF. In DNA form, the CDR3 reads TGTGCCAGCAGCTTCCAAGGACAGGGCGGAGAGACCCAGTACTTC.

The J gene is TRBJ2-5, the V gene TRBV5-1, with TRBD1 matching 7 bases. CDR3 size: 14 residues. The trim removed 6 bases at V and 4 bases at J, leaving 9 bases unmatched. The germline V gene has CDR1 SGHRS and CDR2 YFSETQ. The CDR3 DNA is TGCGCCAGCACGAAGGGACAGCCGGGAGAGACCCAGTACTTC. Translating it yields CASTKGQPGETQYF.

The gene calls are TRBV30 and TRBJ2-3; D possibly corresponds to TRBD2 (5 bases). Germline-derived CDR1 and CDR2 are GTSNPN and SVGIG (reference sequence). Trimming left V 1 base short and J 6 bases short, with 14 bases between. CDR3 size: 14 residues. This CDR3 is CAWSAGLRTDTQYF. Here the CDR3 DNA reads TGTGCCTGGAGTGCAGGACTGAGGACTGATACGCAGTATTTT.

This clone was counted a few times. The CDR3 reads CASSPSLDTQYF. The DNA for the CDR3 is TGTGCCAGCTCACCATCATTGGATACGCAGTATTTT. V and J are TRBV18 and TRBJ2-3; D call uncertain. The CDR3 has 12 residues. The germline gives CDR1 KGHSH, CDR2 LQKENI. Between the trimmed V and J ends, which lost 2 bases and 6 bases, there was a span of 6 bases.

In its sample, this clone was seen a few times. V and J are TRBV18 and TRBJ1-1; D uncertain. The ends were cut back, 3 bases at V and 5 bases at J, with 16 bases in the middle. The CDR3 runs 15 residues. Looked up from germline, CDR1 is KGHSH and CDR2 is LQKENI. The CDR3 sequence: CASSPPGLPGTEAFF. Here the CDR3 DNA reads TGTGCCAGCTCACCCCCGGGCCTCCCGGGGACTGAAGCTTTCTTT.